The entry that follows covers one T cell receptor beta chain sequence. Amplified regions were TCR beta CDR3 sequences from RNA transcripts. TCR CDR3 regions were first amplified by RT-PCR with HTBI primers. One entry per CDR3 protein, called by TCRdb with MiXCR from the multiplex PCR reads. The profile shows 540,000 or so distinct CDR3 sequences, about 45% of them singletons. The data originate from a study of T cells in Graves' hyperthyroidism and ophthalmopathy. The CDR3 sequence is 13 residues long. Germline CDR1 is DFQATT and CDR2 is SNEGSKA (reference sequence). This clonotype was obtained from an adult woman with Graves' disease, either hyperthyroidism or ophthalmopathy (not recorded which). The specimen sequenced was peripheral blood or thyroid tissue (not recorded which). V is TRBV20-1 and J is TRBJ2-5, with TRBD2 matching over 10 bases. CDR3 residues: CSPGTSDQETQYF. The CDR3 DNA is TGCAGCCCCGGGACTAGCGACCAAGAGACCCAGTACTTC.